The clone carrying this T cell receptor (beta chain) was detected ten times or more. The antigen is unknown. This sample stems from a study of read filtering for tumor transcriptome and immune sequencing. Study-wide background: Whole-transcriptome libraries were prepared after DNase treatment.

General study findings and limits: IR-seq captured clonotypes deeper and more reliably than RNA-seq.

Trimming removed 1 base at V and 5 bases at J, with 5 bases between. The CDR3 contains 12 residues. Molecular barcoded adaptors covering alpha/delta and beta/gamma chains were used on 400 ng RNA. TCRdb re-derived calls from the reads in MiXCR, one entry per CDR3 protein. This sample carries 50,000 or so distinct CDR3 sequences, less than 15% of them seen once, and the ten largest clones take about 14%. Input material: a population of CD138-negative cells sorted from bone marrow. The origin of this receptor is a donor over 35 with multiple myeloma. The chain combines TRBV12-3 or TRBV12-4 with TRBJ2-5; no reliable D call. The CDR3 loop reads CASSLVEETQYF. The CDR3 nucleotides read TGTGCCAGCAGTTTAGTGGAGGAGACCCAGTACTTC.